This TCR beta chain is drawn from a study of cytomegalovirus exposure and HLA in healthy donors. Study details: A later analysis reported the same platform for the roughly 120 validation repertoires and the roughly 630 first-cohort repertoires. Broader study findings: A list of 150 to 200 TCR beta chains associated with cytomegalovirus was given. In vitro assays verified that three CMV-associated chains recognized CMV antigens specifically. Subsequent analysis of the approximately 130 validation repertoires found a tendency for first-cohort TCR clusters to co-occur.

The repertoire was sequenced with immunoSEQ multiplex PCR; TCRdb's copy has only in-frame clones and lacks some. Of over 45,000 clones listed, 93% are singletons. Germline V lookup: CDR1 SGHRS, CDR2 YFSETQ. This CDR3 contains 15 residues. Trimming took 0 bases from V and 3 from J, leaving 12 bases between them. Note on this clone: What it binds is not known.

The chain has TRBV5-1 and TRBJ2-5; D unclear. Sequencing was carried out using PBMCs. This TCR came from a woman aged 18-35 years in good health and CMV-seronegative. The CDR3 sequence is CASSLGAREKETQYF. The CDR3 DNA follows: TGCGCCAGCAGCTTGGGGGCCCGAGAGAAAGAGACCCAGTACTTC.